These 17 T cell receptor beta chains were sequenced from one sample in a study of cytomegalovirus exposure and HLA in healthy donors. TCRdb keeps only in-frame clones here, not all; method: immunoSEQ multiplex PCR. The sample lists about 200,000 clones, 80% to 90% occurring once. The material sequenced was PBMCs. The receptors come from a young woman in good health and CMV-seropositive.

V and J are TRBV25-1 and TRBJ1-1; TRBD1 agrees at 8 bases. Trimming removed 3 bases from V and 1 base from J; junction bases left unmatched: 7. Germline lookup yields CDR1 MGHDK and CDR2 SYGVNS. This CDR3 has 16 residues. The CDR3 bases are TGTGCCAGCAGTGAGCCGTTTGGGACAGGGAACACTGAAGCTTTCTTT. This gives the protein CASSEPFGTGNTEAFF.

The chain uses TRBV28 and TRBJ1-1, with 10 bases lining up with TRBD1. V lost 4 bases and J lost 3; bases outside the gene matches: 5. In germline, CDR1 is MDHEN, CDR2 SYDVKM. The CDR3 sequence is 15 residues long. This chain's CDR3 is CASSSRTGGYTEAFF. DNA of the CDR3: TGTGCCAGCAGTTCACGGACAGGGGGGTACACTGAAGCTTTCTTT.

This clone is judged medium-sized (0.01 to 0.1%). The genes are TRBV25-1 and TRBJ1-4; 9 bases are shared with TRBD1. V shed 3 bases and J 4 bases; nucleotides not matched to a gene: 0. The CDR3 is 14 amino acids. Germline values: CDR1 MGHDK, CDR2 SYGVNS. The CDR3 DNA sequence: TGTGCCAGCAGTGAGGGACAGGGTAATGAAAAACTGTTTTTT. Translated: CASSEGQGNEKLFF.

This chain links TRBV28 with TRBJ1-5, with D hard to call. The CDR3 is 19 residues long. With 5 bases removed from V and 0 bases from J, the gap between germline ends came to 23 bases. Per the germline V gene, CDR1 is MDHEN and CDR2 is SYDVKM. CDR3: CASSTSLLGRRYSNQPQHF. CDR3 nucleotides: TGTGCCAGCAGTACGTCTTTACTAGGACGGAGATATAGCAATCAGCCCCAGCATTTT.

This clone appeared a single time. The chain links TRBV5-6 to TRBJ2-7; tentatively, D is TRBD1 (5 bases). Germline CDR1 is SGHDT and CDR2 is YYEEEE. V lost 6 bases and J 3 bases, leaving 13 bases between the germline ends. There are 13 residues in the CDR3. The CDR3, as DNA: TGTGCCAGCACCCAAGGGGTTTTCTACGAGCAGTACTTC. This encodes CASTQGVFYEQYF. The variable domain in full, completed from reference TRBV5-6 and TRBJ2-7, reads DAGVTQSPTHLIKTRGQQVTLRCSPKSGHDTVSWYQQALGQGPQFIFQYYEEEERQRGNFPDRFSGHQFPNYSSELNVNALLLGDSALYLCASTQGVFYEQYFGPGTRLTVT.

As regards this clone: This specimen includes other DNA sequences encoding the same CDR3. The V gene is TRBV4-1, the J gene TRBJ1-1; TRBD1 is a possible D gene (6 bases). Germline V CDR1 and CDR2: MGHRA, YSYEKL. This CDR3 is 14 amino acids long. With 0 bases removed from V and 4 bases from J, the gap between germline ends came to 9 bases. The CDR3 DNA follows: TGCGCCAGCAGCCAAGAGGACAGAGGCACTGAAGCTTTCTTT. Amino acids: CASSQEDRGTEAFF.

The V gene is TRBV15, the J gene TRBJ1-2; D remains unclear. The CDR3 contains 14 residues. Trimming shortened V by 0 bases and J by 6 bases, and 11 bases separated the two germline ends. The germline V gene has CDR1 LNHNV and CDR2 YYDKDF (reference sequence). The CDR3 loop is CATSRDYGEHGYTF. DNA of the CDR3: TGTGCCACCAGCAGAGATTACGGGGAACATGGCTACACCTTC.

This clone appeared a few times. The gene calls are TRBV7-9 and TRBJ2-7, with 11 bases that match TRBD2. Germline trimming cut 5 bases from V and 5 bases from J; bases unmatched to any gene: 5. The CDR3 length is 14 residues. Germline V CDR1 and CDR2: SEHNR, FQNEAQ (reference sequence). This CDR3 is CASSPTSGIDEQYF. The CDR3 nucleotides are TGTGCCAGCAGCCCGACTAGCGGGATCGACGAGCAGTACTTC.

The rearrangement joins TRBV5-1 to TRBJ2-7; a weak D match, TRBD1 (6 bases). The CDR3 spans 13 residues. Trimming stripped 4 bases from V and 2 bases from J, with 10 bases between. The germline CDR1 and CDR2 sequences are SGHRS and YFSETQ. Here the CDR3 DNA reads TGCGCCAGCAGCGGGGGCCTTACCTACGAGCAGTACTTC. It is translated as CASSGGLTYEQYF.

V is TRBV10-1 and J is TRBJ2-1, with TRBD2 matching over 8 bases. Per germline, CDR1 WNHNN and CDR2 SYGVQD (reference sequence). Unmatched junction bases numbered 10, after V lost 3 bases and J lost 6 bases. The CDR3 is 16 amino acids. The CDR3 DNA follows: TGCGCCAGCAGTGATCAGGGTGTGGGACTAGTCAATGAGCAGTTCTTC. It encodes CASSDQGVGLVNEQFF.

This rearrangement joins TRBV19 to TRBJ2-5; TRBD2 matches 11 bases. V lost 4 bases and J lost 6; bases outside the gene matches: 16. The CDR3 runs 18 residues. The germline gives CDR1 LNHDA, CDR2 SQIVND (reference sequence). The CDR3 coding sequence is TGTGCCAGTAGTAAAGGACCCCAACTAGCGGGAGCAGGAAAGACCCAGTACTTC. Its translation: CASSKGPQLAGAGKTQYF.

The V and J genes are TRBV9 and TRBJ2-3, with 10 bases aligning to TRBD2. The CDR3 consists of 15 residues. The germline CDR1 and CDR2 sequences are SGDLS and YYNGEE. J lost 0 bases, V lost 4 bases, and 2 bases had no gene match. CDR3 sequence: CASSMTSGSTDTQYF. The CDR3 DNA reads as TGTGCCAGCAGCATGACTAGCGGGAGCACAGATACGCAGTATTTT.

This clone was detected only a few times. The sample has other DNA sequences that encode this CDR3 too. V and J are TRBV10-3 and TRBJ1-1; TRBD1 matches at 8 bases. The CDR3 length is 13 residues. Germline CDR1 and CDR2: ENHRY and SYGVKD. With 6 bases clipped from V and 4 bases from J, the junction kept 4 bases outside the gene matches. The CDR3 coding sequence is TGTGCCATCAGCGGACAGGGAGGCACTGAAGCTTTCTTT. The encoded protein is CAISGQGGTEAFF.

This clone was seen just once. CDR3 sequence (DNA): TGTGCCTGGAGGGGACAGTCTATAACCTTCTATGGCTACACCTTC. Translated: CAWRGQSITFYGYTF. V is TRBV30 and J is TRBJ1-2, with 7 bases that match TRBD1. The germline gives CDR1 GTSNPN, CDR2 SVGIG (reference sequence). The CDR3 totals 15 residues. The V segment lost 3 bases and the J segment 4 bases; nucleotides outside the gene matches: 11.

The rearrangement uses TRBV27 and TRBJ2-1, with D uncertain. The germline gives CDR1 MNHEY, CDR2 SMNVEV (reference sequence). The CDR3 has 15 residues. Trimming removed 5 bases at V and 5 bases at J, with 16 bases between. In nucleotides, the CDR3 is TGTGCCAGCAGTATACTGGAGCCTAAGGACAATGAGCAGTTCTTC. Protein sequence: CASSILEPKDNEQFF.

V is TRBV9 and J is TRBJ2-7, with 8 nucleotides matching TRBD2. Germline-derived CDR1 and CDR2 are SGDLS and YYNGEE. The J segment lost 1 base and the V segment lost 3 bases, leaving 3 bases of the junction unmatched. This CDR3 contains 14 residues. The CDR3, as DNA: TGTGCCAGCAGCGGTAGCGGGACTTCCTACGAGCAGTACTTC. It yields the protein CASSGSGTSYEQYF.

This chain connects TRBV5-5 to TRBJ2-7, with no clear D. Trimming took off 1 base at V and 2 bases at J, with 4 bases between the two ends. The CDR3 sequence is 12 residues long. Germline loops: CDR1 SGHKS, CDR2 YYEKEE (reference sequence). CDR3: CASSLLAYEQYF. The CDR3, as DNA: TGTGCCAGCAGCTTGCTAGCCTACGAGCAGTACTTC.